The 14 T cell receptor beta chains below all came from one sample that was sequenced in a study of regulatory T cells in long-lasting Graves disease. CDR3 regions were amplified by Arm-PCR using iRepertoire HTBI primers to build TCR beta libraries. In TCRdb, the multiplex PCR reads were re-called with MiXCR into one record per CDR3 protein. This repertoire shows hundreds of thousands of distinct CDR3 sequences, 21% found once; its top ten account for around an eighth. Specified time point: persistent/refractory GD, antithyroid drugs over 5 years with positive TRAb. Extracted RNA from PBMCs served as the source of the TCR library. The source was peripheral blood mononuclear cells (PBMCs), collected when the disease was refractory, from a patient treated with antithyroid drugs. The receptor source for this set is a female donor with Graves disease.

On this clonotype itself: This could be a read error, since a much larger clone is one nucleotide away. This chain links TRBV30 with TRBJ1-3; D is undetermined. The germline V gene encodes CDR1 GTSNPN and CDR2 SVGIG (reference sequence). The CDR3 sequence is 15 residues long. V was trimmed by 4 bases and J by 0 bases, leaving 13 bases between them. The CDR3 DNA reads TGTGCCTGGAACTCGGGCCGGATCTCTGGAAACACCATATATTTT. Translation gives CAWNSGRISGNTIYF.

A word on this clonotype: Just one base apart from a much larger clone, this may be a read error. The chain has TRBV20-1 and TRBJ1-5; no firm D call. CDR3 length equals 14 residues. From germline, CDR1 is DFQATT and CDR2 SNEGSKA (reference sequence). In DNA form, the CDR3 reads TGCAGCGCCACTGAGGACCGCCTTCCATCGCCCCAGCATTTT. It specifies CSATEDRLPSPQHF.

This chain joins TRBV19 and TRBJ2-4, with 10 positions matching TRBD1. Germline V gives CDR1 LNHDA, CDR2 SQIVND (reference sequence). V trimming: 5 bases; J trimming: 2 bases; junction bases outside the gene matches: 9. CDR3 length: 17 residues. The CDR3 bases are TGTGCCAGTAGTCCGAAGACAGGGGGCGCAACCAAAAACATTCAGTACTTC. Its protein product is CASSPKTGGATKNIQYF.

This clonotype was recorded at least ten times. The V gene is TRBV12-3 or TRBV12-4, the J gene TRBJ2-5, with a possible D match to TRBD2 (6 bases). The CDR3 is 13 amino acids. V lost 6 bases and J lost 5, with 13 bases in between. The CDR3 reads CASSSSGGETQYF. CDR3 DNA sequence: TGTGCCAGCAGCTCCTCCGGAGGGGAGACCCAGTACTTC.

This clonotype was counted ten times or more. The chain links TRBV2 to TRBJ2-5; a weak D match, TRBD2 (6 bases). The V end was cut by 6 bases, the J end by 5 bases, with 16 bases between. The CDR3 length is 14 residues. Germline-derived CDR1 and CDR2 are SNHLY and FYNNEI. The CDR3 is CASREATGGETQYF. The CDR3, as DNA: TGTGCCAGCAGGGAGGCGACTGGGGGGGAGACCCAGTACTTC.

This clonotype was recorded at least ten times. This sequence joins TRBV3-1 and TRBJ1-4; 9 bases map to TRBD1. From germline, CDR1 is LGHDT and CDR2 YNNKEL (reference sequence). This CDR3 comprises 13 residues. V lost 8 bases and J lost 7; bases outside the gene matches: 5. DNA of the CDR3: TGTGCCAGCGGCGGGACAGGGCGTGAAAAACTGTTTTTT. This gives the protein CASGGTGREKLFF.

The chain is built from TRBV12-3 or TRBV12-4 and TRBJ2-6; the D is unclear. V shed 5 bases and J shed 2 bases, with 7 bases lying between them. The CDR3 length is 14 residues. The CDR3 loop is CASSTDPGANVLTF. CDR3 DNA sequence: TGTGCCAGCAGTACGGACCCTGGGGCCAACGTCCTGACTTTC.

This clonotype was detected many times. The chain has TRBV12-3 or TRBV12-4 and TRBJ2-6, with D hard to call. The CDR3 has 16 residues. Trimming shortened V by 6 bases and J by 1 base, and 13 bases separated the two germline ends. The CDR3 bases are TGTGCCAGCAGCGCCGGGCCCAGGTCTGGGGCCAACGTCCTGACTTTC. Protein: CASSAGPRSGANVLTF.

V is TRBV19 and J is TRBJ1-2; TRBD1 matches at 7 bases. The junction had 2 bases not matched to a gene; V was cut back by 4 bases and J by 6 bases. Germline V gives CDR1 LNHDA, CDR2 SQIVND (reference sequence). This CDR3 has 12 residues. CDR3: CASSSRGNGYTF. In DNA form, the CDR3 reads TGTGCCAGTAGTAGCAGGGGGAATGGCTACACCTTC.

This clonotype came up many times. At one end the junction does not follow the germline gene, possibly because of a read error. The chain combines TRBV7-7 with TRBJ2-5; tentatively, D is TRBD1 (6 bases). CDR1 and CDR2 (germline): SSHAT, FNYEAQ (reference sequence). This CDR3 contains 13 residues. CDR3 in amino acids: CASSFSQGETQYF. DNA of the CDR3: TGTGCTAGCAGCTTCTCGCAGGGGGAGACCCAGTACTTC.

This clonotype was counted many times. The chain has TRBV28 and TRBJ1-1; TRBD1 might be the D (5 bases). CDR3 size: 16 residues. Germline CDR1 reads MDHEN; CDR2 reads SYDVKM. The ends were cut back, 0 bases at V and 8 bases at J, with 19 bases in the middle. The CDR3 DNA follows: TGTGCCAGCAGTTTATGGGAGACGGGGGGAGTTAGAGAAGCTTTCTTT. It encodes CASSLWETGGVREAFF.

There are a few counts of this clonotype. The chain carries TRBV19 and TRBJ2-7; 7 bases align to TRBD1. The CDR3 is made up of 13 amino acids. Germline CDR1 reads LNHDA; CDR2 reads SQIVND (reference sequence). V was clipped by 5 bases and J by 4 bases; unmatched bases: 5. The CDR3 region is CASSWRRGYEQYF. The CDR3 region has the DNA TGTGCCAGTAGTTGGCGCAGGGGGTACGAGCAGTACTTC.

The chain has TRBV10-3 and TRBJ2-7, with TRBD2 matching over 7 bases. The J segment lost 0 bases and the V segment lost 6 bases, leaving 5 bases of the junction unmatched. Per germline, CDR1 ENHRY and CDR2 SYGVKD. The CDR3 extends over 14 amino acids. CDR3 protein: CAISTSESSYEQYF. For the CDR3, the DNA is TGTGCCATCAGCACTAGCGAGAGCTCCTACGAGCAGTACTTC.

This clonotype was picked up many times. V usage is TRBV15 and J usage is TRBJ1-5, with a weak D call TRBD1 (5 bases). The CDR3 is 15 amino acids. Looked up from germline, CDR1 is LNHNV and CDR2 is YYDKDF (reference sequence). With 0 bases removed from V and 7 bases from J, the gap between germline ends came to 13 bases. The CDR3: CATSRDQTAAQPQHF. CDR3 DNA: TGTGCCACCAGCAGAGATCAGACAGCCGCGCAGCCCCAGCATTTT. The full variable domain, its missing parts supplied by reference TRBV15 and TRBJ1-5, is DAMVIQNPRYQVTQFGKPVTLSCSQTLNHNVMYWYQQKSSQAPKLLFHYYDKDFNNEADTPDNFQSRRPNTSFCFLDIRSPGLGDTAMYLCATSRDQTAAQPQHFGDGTRLSIL.